The 8 T cell receptor beta chains presented below share a single source sample, sequenced in a study of shared clonotypes between healthy human individuals. Profiled with immunoSEQ multiplex PCR; TCRdb holds only in-frame clones, not every one. The sample holds roughly 500,000 clones, 90% to 97% seen once. Sequenced input: naive CD4+ T cells sorted from blood. Subset defined: CD45RA+ positively selected. The receptors shown here come from a woman in her twenties or thirties in good health.

J is TRBJ2-3 and V is TRBV30, with D unresolved. CDR1 is GTSNPN, CDR2 SVGIG, per germline (reference sequence). This CDR3 is 12 amino acids long. V dropped 6 bases and J dropped 1 base, with 8 bases sitting between them. CDR3 coding DNA: TGTGCCTGCCGAAGGGGCACAGATACGCAGTATTTT. Its protein product is CACRRGTDTQYF.

The rearrangement joins TRBV11-2 to TRBJ2-1, with D uncertain. V was cut by 2 bases and J by 6 bases, with 8 bases left in between. Germline assignment: CDR1 SGHAT and CDR2 FQNNGV. The CDR3 is made up of 13 amino acids. The CDR3 loop is CASSLPGANEQFF. CDR3 coding DNA: TGTGCCAGCAGCTTACCGGGTGCCAATGAGCAGTTCTTC.

The chain recombines TRBV7-9 with TRBJ1-1; D is possibly TRBD1 (5 bases). The V end lost 3 bases, the J end lost 5 bases, and 13 bases lay between the germline ends. This CDR3 is 14 amino acids long. The germline V gene has CDR1 SEHNR and CDR2 FQNEAQ (reference sequence). In DNA form, the CDR3 reads TGTGCCAGCAGCTTGTTGGGGGAGGGAACTGAAGCTTTCTTT. Amino acids: CASSLLGEGTEAFF.

The V gene is TRBV6-6, the J gene TRBJ2-3, with D maybe TRBD2 (5 bases). There are 14 residues in the CDR3. Between the trimmed V and J ends, which lost 6 bases and 2 bases, there was a span of 12 bases. Germline-derived CDR1 and CDR2 are MNHNY and SVGAGI (reference sequence). The CDR3 spells CASRSGISTDTQYF. CDR3 in DNA: TGTGCCAGCAGATCCGGGATTTCCACAGATACGCAGTATTTT.

The chain has TRBV7-3 and TRBJ1-1; D gene unclear. The CDR3 consists of 13 residues. Trimming stripped 1 base from V and 1 base from J, with 4 bases between. Germline loops: CDR1 SGHTA, CDR2 FQGTGA. The CDR3 DNA follows: TGTGCCAGCAGCTTAATGGGGAACACTGAAGCTTTCTTT. Translation gives CASSLMGNTEAFF.

The chain links TRBV9 to TRBJ1-6; TRBD1 agrees at 7 bases. CDR3 length: 14 amino acids. Trimming removed 0 bases from V and 10 bases from J; junction bases left unmatched: 4. Germline V gives CDR1 SGDLS, CDR2 YYNGEE. In DNA form, the CDR3 reads TGTGCCAGCAGCGTAGACAGGGGTCGGTCACCCCTCCACTTT. This gives the protein CASSVDRGRSPLHF. Using reference TRBV9 and TRBJ1-6 for the parts outside the CDR3, the full variable domain is DSGVTQTPKHLITATGQRVTLRCSPRSGDLSVYWYQQSLDQGLQFLIQYYNGEERAKGNILERFSAQQFPDLHSELNLSSLELGDSALYFCASSVDRGRSPLHFGNGTRLTVT.

The J gene is TRBJ2-3, the V gene TRBV30, with a possible D match to TRBD2 (6 bases). The V gene lost 1 base and the J gene lost 1 base, with 9 bases spanning the gap. The CDR3 is 14 residues long. Germline CDR1 is GTSNPN and CDR2 is SVGIG (reference sequence). The CDR3 sequence: CAWSGLGGTDTQYF. CDR3 DNA sequence: TGTGCCTGGAGTGGACTAGGTGGCACAGATACGCAGTATTTT.

V is TRBV18 and J is TRBJ2-3; a weak D match, TRBD1 (5 bases). Trimming removed 2 bases from V and 4 bases from J, with 13 bases in between. CDR3 size: 15 residues. Looked up from germline, CDR1 is KGHSH and CDR2 is LQKENI. The CDR3 region has the DNA TGTGCCAGCTCACCATTCTTGCAGGGCCCAGATACGCAGTATTTT. This encodes CASSPFLQGPDTQYF.